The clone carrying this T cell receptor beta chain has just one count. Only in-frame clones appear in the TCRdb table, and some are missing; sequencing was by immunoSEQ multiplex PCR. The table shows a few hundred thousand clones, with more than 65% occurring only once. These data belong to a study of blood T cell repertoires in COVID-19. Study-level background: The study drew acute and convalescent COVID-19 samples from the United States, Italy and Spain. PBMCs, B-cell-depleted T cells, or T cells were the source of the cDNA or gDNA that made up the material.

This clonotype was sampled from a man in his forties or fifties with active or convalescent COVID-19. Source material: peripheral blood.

As DNA, the CDR3 is TGTGCCTTCACCTCTAGCACAGATACGCAGTATTTT. Residues: CAFTSSTDTQYF. V and J are TRBV10-3 and TRBJ2-3; D unclear. The CDR3 consists of 12 residues. CDR1 and CDR2 from the germline V gene are ENHRY and SYGVKD. V was cut by 11 bases and J by 0 bases, with 9 bases left in between.